Listed below are T cell receptor beta chains from one sample, sequenced in a study of CD4 T cell repertoires in COVID-19. Using immunoSEQ multiplex PCR, the repertoire was profiled, and TCRdb retains in-frame clones only, with some absent. This repertoire shows about 22,000 clones, 87% found once; its top ten account for roughly 0.62%. Specimen: central memory CD4+ T cells from blood, collected before the COVID-19 pandemic. Receptors were obtained from a human donor who had COVID-19. The CDR3 runs from the conserved cysteine through the conserved F or W. The D gene is left open where the match is weak. The size of a clone is reported for some rows only, either as once, few or many, or as a class for expanded clones.

v_call	d_call	clone_size	j_call	cdr3_nt	cdr3_aa
TRBV29-1	TRBD2	-	TRBJ2-7	TGCAGCGTTGGGGCTAGCGGGGGCTTCTCCTACGAGCAGTACTTC	CSVGASGGFSYEQYF
TRBV5-5	TRBD2	-	TRBJ2-2	TGTGCCAGCAGCTTGGGCGGGAGCACCGGGGAGCTGTTTTTT	CASSLGGSTGELFF
TRBV6-1	-	-	TRBJ1-1	TGTGCCAGCAGTACTACCGGGTCACGGGCTTTCTTT	CASSTTGSRAFF
TRBV5-1	TRBD2	-	TRBJ2-5	TGCGCCAGCAGCCTTCGACTAGCGGGAGAGACCCAGTACTTC	CASSLRLAGETQYF
TRBV5-1	TRBD1	-	TRBJ1-2	TGCGCCAGCAGCTTGGGGACAGGGGTTAAGGAGGGCTACACCTTC	CASSLGTGVKEGYTF
TRBV5-1	-	-	TRBJ1-5	TGCGCCAGCAGCTTGGATGGGGGGAATCAGCCCCAGCATTTT	CASSLDGGNQPQHF
TRBV2	-	few	TRBJ1-6	TGTGCCAGCAGTTCCCGTGGGGGCGCAAATAATTCACCCCTCCACTTT	CASSSRGGANNSPLHF
TRBV10-3	-	-	TRBJ1-2	TGTGCCATCACGGGACGCGAGACGGGAGTGGATGGCTACACCTTC	CAITGRETGVDGYTF
TRBV27	TRBD1	-	TRBJ2-1	TGTGCCAGCAGATCGACAGGGCCGTATGAGCAGTTCTTC	CASRSTGPYEQFF
TRBV6-5	-	-	TRBJ2-3	TGTGCCAGCAGAAGGGGCAACACAGATACGCAGTATTTT	CASRRGNTDTQYF
TRBV5-4	TRBD1	once	TRBJ1-1	TGTGCCAGCAGCTCTGCGGACAGGGTAAACGCTGAAGCTTTCTTT	CASSSADRVNAEAFF
TRBV5-6	-	-	TRBJ2-5	TGTGCCAGCAGTCTGGGGGGGCCAGAGACCCAGTACTTC	CASSLGGPETQYF
TRBV30	-	-	TRBJ1-2	TGTGCCTGGAACTCAGGTTTTCTCTATGGCTACACCTTC	CAWNSGFLYGYTF
TRBV19	-	-	TRBJ2-3	TGTGCCAGCCTCGGCGGGGCACTAGGAGATACGCAGTATTTT	CASLGGALGDTQYF
TRBV7-2	-	-	TRBJ2-2	TGTGCCAGCAGCCCTTCCAGGGGTGAGCTGTTTTTT	CASSPSRGELFF
TRBV6-1	TRBD2	-	TRBJ2-1	TGTGCCAGCAGTGTTAGCGGGAGACAGGCCAATGAGCAGTTCTTC	CASSVSGRQANEQFF
TRBV5-1	-	-	TRBJ1-4	TGCGCCAGCAGTCTAGGGGCAGTTAATGAAAAACTGTTTTTT	CASSLGAVNEKLFF
TRBV19	-	few	TRBJ2-5	TGTGCCAGTAGTACTCAGGCACAAGAGGGCCGGCAAGAGACCCAGTACTTC	CASSTQAQEGRQETQYF
TRBV18	TRBD1	-	TRBJ1-6	TGTGCCAGCTCACCTTTGGTTGCCAGGGGGAATAATTCACCCCTCCACTTT	CASSPLVARGNNSPLHF
TRBV5-1	TRBD1	once	TRBJ2-7	TGCGCCAGCAGCTTGGCCGCACTTAAGGACAGGCCAGCCTACGAGCAGTACTTC	CASSLAALKDRPAYEQYF
TRBV14	-	few	TRBJ1-1	TGTGCCAGCAGCCTCTACAGGAACACTGAAGCTTTCTTT	CASSLYRNTEAFF
TRBV27	TRBD1	-	TRBJ2-2	TGTGCCAGCATAGGACAGGGGTGGACCGGGGAGCTGTTTTTT	CASIGQGWTGELFF